These T cell receptor beta chains were read from a single sample in a study of T-cell reconstitution after alpha-beta-depleted transplantation in children. MiXCR, applied by TCRdb to the PCR reads, yields one record per CDR3 protein. The sample lists approximately 500,000 distinct CDR3 sequences, roughly a tenth occurring once. The sequences come from PBMCs, collected before TCRalphabeta/CD19-depleted stem cell transplant. Receptors originate from a child aged 2 to 9 with inherited bone marrow failure, due to receive a stem cell transplant. The CDR3 runs from the conserved cysteine through the conserved F or W. The D gene is left open where the match is weak. For some rows the clone size is stated as once, few or many, or as a class when expanded; others skip it.

V: TRBV28
J: TRBJ1-2
size: many
D: .
CDR3: CASTTGGRGGYTF
DNA: TGTGCCAGCACCACGGGAGGGAGGGGTGGCTACACCTTC

V: TRBV20-1
J: TRBJ2-1
size: few
D: .
CDR3: CSASSPAVNEQFF
DNA: TGCAGTGCTTCTAGTCCTGCGGTCAATGAGCAGTTCTTC

V: TRBV29-1
J: TRBJ2-3
size: many
D: TRBD1
CDR3: CSVTILQGTDTQYF
DNA: TGCAGCGTCACAATTCTACAGGGGACAGATACGCAGTATTTT

V: TRBV12-3/TRBV12-4
J: TRBJ2-5
size: .
D: .
CDR3: CASTAGRETQYF
DNA: TGTGCCAGCACCGCGGGCCGGGAGACCCAGTACTTC

V: TRBV4-3
J: TRBJ2-1
size: .
D: .
CDR3: CASSQGGRGLYNEQFF
DNA: TGCGCCAGCAGCCAAGGCGGGCGGGGGCTTTACAATGAGCAGTTCTTC

V: TRBV5-1
J: TRBJ2-1
size: .
D: .
CDR3: CASSPGDGSYNEQFF
DNA: TGCGCCAGCAGCCCTGGGGACGGTTCTTACAATGAGCAGTTCTTC

V: TRBV27
J: TRBJ2-3
size: many
D: TRBD2
CDR3: CASSFVGGPVTDTQYF
DNA: TGTGCCAGCAGTTTCGTGGGAGGGCCAGTCACAGATACGCAGTATTTT

V: TRBV5-1
J: TRBJ2-5
size: many
D: .
CDR3: CASSFSPQGLTETQYF
DNA: TGCGCCAGCAGCTTTTCGCCACAAGGGTTGACAGAGACCCAGTACTTC

V: TRBV11-3
J: TRBJ2-5
size: many
D: .
CDR3: CASSLLGQETQYF
DNA: TGTGCCAGCAGCTTACTGGGACAAGAGACCCAGTACTTC

V: TRBV12-3/TRBV12-4
J: TRBJ2-7
size: .
D: TRBD2
CDR3: CASSLSGGSGTYEQYF
DNA: TGTGCCAGCAGTTTAAGCGGGGGCAGCGGGACGTACGAGCAGTACTTC

V: TRBV30
J: TRBJ1-6
size: .
D: .
CDR3: CAWSVKVGLSPLHF
DNA: TGTGCCTGGAGTGTAAAAGTGGGGCTTTCACCCCTCCACTTT

V: TRBV29-1
J: TRBJ1-2
size: .
D: .
CDR3: CSVEDPGANYGYTF
DNA: TGCAGCGTTGAAGATCCAGGAGCTAACTATGGCTACACCTTC

V: TRBV7-2
J: TRBJ2-7
size: many
D: .
CDR3: CASSIRVQTYEQYF
DNA: TGTGCCAGCAGTATCCGGGTCCAGACCTACGAGCAGTACTTC

V: TRBV29-1
J: TRBJ2-1
size: many
D: .
CDR3: CSVAGRGEGEQFF
DNA: TGCAGCGTTGCAGGAAGGGGGGAAGGTGAGCAGTTCTTC

V: TRBV7-9
J: TRBJ2-5
size: many
D: TRBD1
CDR3: CASSPMTGFSETQYF
DNA: TGTGCCAGCAGCCCGATGACAGGGTTTTCGGAGACCCAGTACTTC

V: TRBV6-5
J: TRBJ2-2
size: many
D: TRBD2
CDR3: CASSYSGTSSNTGELFF
DNA: TGTGCCAGCAGTTACTCAGGGACTAGCAGTAACACCGGGGAGCTGTTTTTT

V: TRBV7-2
J: TRBJ1-5
size: many
D: .
CDR3: CASSETGPEPQHF
DNA: TGTGCCAGCAGCGAGACAGGCCCGGAGCCCCAGCATTTT

V: TRBV7-2
J: TRBJ2-1
size: many
D: TRBD2
CDR3: CASSSELAEGWGNEQFF
DNA: TGTGCCAGCAGCTCAGAGCTAGCGGAGGGGTGGGGCAATGAGCAGTTCTTC

V: TRBV6-5
J: TRBJ2-2
size: many
D: .
CDR3: CASSYPKSGPTPNTGELFF
DNA: TGTGCCAGCAGTTACCCGAAATCTGGACCGACCCCGAACACCGGGGAGCTGTTTTTT

V: TRBV25-1
J: TRBJ1-1
size: .
D: .
CDR3: CASSESTEAFF
DNA: TGTGCCAGCAGTGAATCCACTGAAGCTTTCTTT

V: TRBV4-3
J: TRBJ2-3
size: .
D: TRBD1
CDR3: CASSQEVTGTGMADTQYF
DNA: TGCGCCAGCAGCCAAGAAGTCACCGGGACAGGGATGGCAGATACGCAGTATTTT

V: TRBV30
J: TRBJ2-4
size: many
D: .
CDR3: CAWSVGREGDIQYF
DNA: TGTGCCTGGAGTGTTGGGCGGGAAGGGGACATTCAGTACTTC

V: TRBV19
J: TRBJ2-1
size: few
D: .
CDR3: CASSTPNNEQFF
DNA: TGTGCCAGTAGTACCCCAAACAATGAGCAGTTCTTC

V: TRBV27
J: TRBJ2-7
size: many
D: TRBD1
CDR3: CASSLVIGDRDLLEQYF
DNA: TGTGCCAGCAGTTTAGTAATCGGGGACAGGGACCTCCTCGAGCAGTACTTC

V: TRBV29-1
J: TRBJ2-7
size: many
D: .
CDR3: CSVMTRAYEQYF
DNA: TGCAGCGTTATGACAAGAGCCTACGAGCAGTACTTC

V: TRBV7-2
J: TRBJ2-1
size: .
D: TRBD2
CDR3: CASRAGLAGGGGQFF
DNA: TGTGCCAGCAGGGCGGGACTAGCGGGAGGGGGCGGGCAGTTCTTC

V: TRBV11-2
J: TRBJ2-5
size: few
D: .
CDR3: CASSLEPLWYQETQYF
DNA: TGTGCCAGCAGCTTAGAGCCTCTATGGTATCAAGAGACCCAGTACTTC

V: TRBV15
J: TRBJ2-3
size: many
D: TRBD2
CDR3: CAISGTSGRPLSTDTQYF
DNA: TGTGCCATCAGCGGGACTAGCGGGAGGCCTCTTAGCACAGATACGCAGTATTTT

V: TRBV27
J: TRBJ2-6
size: many
D: .
CDR3: CASSFRLGANVLTF
DNA: TGTGCCAGCAGTTTCCGTCTTGGGGCCAACGTCCTGACTTTC

V: TRBV12-3/TRBV12-4
J: TRBJ2-7
size: many
D: .
CDR3: CASSQGQMGQYF
DNA: TGTGCCAGCAGTCAGGGTCAGATGGGGCAGTACTTC

V: TRBV6-2/TRBV6-3
J: TRBJ2-1
size: .
D: TRBD1
CDR3: CASSPGDRQFF
DNA: TGTGCCAGCAGTCCCGGGGACAGGCAGTTCTTC

V: TRBV27
J: TRBJ2-7
size: many
D: .
CDR3: CASEGGVGEQYF
DNA: TGTGCTTCCGAGGGGGGGGTGGGCGAGCAGTACTTC

V: TRBV4-1
J: TRBJ2-3
size: many
D: TRBD2
CDR3: CASSQWTSGPTSTDTQYF
DNA: TGCGCCAGCAGCCAGTGGACTAGCGGCCCAACTAGCACAGATACGCAGTATTTT

V: TRBV3-1
J: TRBJ2-5
size: many
D: .
CDR3: CASSQGGYGQIQETQYF
DNA: TGTGCCAGCAGCCAAGGGGGGTACGGACAGATACAAGAGACCCAGTACTTC

V: TRBV5-1
J: TRBJ2-5
size: .
D: TRBD1
CDR3: CAGSFGTGGELNLETQYF
DNA: TGCGCCGGCAGCTTTGGGACAGGGGGCGAGCTTAACCTGGAGACCCAGTACTTC

V: TRBV29-1
J: TRBJ1-2
size: many
D: .
CDR3: CSVVTGINGYTF
DNA: TGCAGCGTCGTCACAGGGATTAATGGCTACACCTTC

V: TRBV12-3/TRBV12-4
J: TRBJ1-1
size: many
D: .
CDR3: CASSLTGPNTEAFF
DNA: TGTGCCAGCAGCCTCACGGGACCTAACACTGAAGCTTTCTTT

V: TRBV6-1
J: TRBJ2-4
size: many
D: TRBD2
CDR3: CASKIAGEAKNIQYF
DNA: TGTGCCAGCAAAATAGCGGGAGAGGCCAAAAACATTCAGTACTTC

V: TRBV4-3
J: TRBJ2-3
size: few
D: TRBD2
CDR3: CASSRELAGGPDTQYF
DNA: TGCGCCAGCAGCCGAGAACTAGCGGGAGGCCCAGATACGCAGTATTTT

V: TRBV28
J: TRBJ2-7
size: many
D: TRBD2
CDR3: CASSLAGASEQYF
DNA: TGTGCCAGCAGCCTAGCGGGAGCTTCGGAGCAGTACTTC

V: TRBV29-1
J: TRBJ1-2
size: few
D: TRBD1
CDR3: CSVGVGQWDYGYTF
DNA: TGCAGCGTGGGGGTGGGACAGTGGGACTATGGCTACACCTTC

V: TRBV20-1
J: TRBJ2-3
size: many
D: TRBD2
CDR3: CSGRLAGVTDTQYF
DNA: TGCAGTGGGCGACTAGCGGGAGTGACAGATACGCAGTATTTT

V: TRBV6-2/TRBV6-3
J: TRBJ2-3
size: many
D: .
CDR3: CASSYSPQLITDTQYF
DNA: TGTGCCAGCAGTTACTCGCCGCAACTAATCACAGATACGCAGTATTTT

V: TRBV27
J: TRBJ2-1
size: few
D: TRBD2
CDR3: CASSQGLAGGDQFF
DNA: TGTGCCAGCAGTCAGGGACTAGCGGGAGGGGATCAGTTCTTC

V: TRBV4-1
J: TRBJ2-1
size: many
D: TRBD2
CDR3: CASSQVGGRLDNEQFF
DNA: TGCGCCAGCAGCCAAGTAGGCGGGAGGTTAGACAATGAGCAGTTCTTC

V: TRBV7-2
J: TRBJ2-3
size: .
D: TRBD2
CDR3: CASSLEGGRAPQYF
DNA: TGTGCCAGCAGCTTAGAGGGCGGGAGGGCCCCGCAGTATTTT

V: TRBV10-2
J: TRBJ2-3
size: many
D: TRBD2
CDR3: CASSWLAGGSQDTQYF
DNA: TGCGCCAGCAGTTGGCTGGCGGGAGGTTCCCAAGATACGCAGTATTTT

V: TRBV7-9
J: TRBJ2-1
size: many
D: .
CDR3: CASSLLVPGEQFF
DNA: TGTGCCAGCAGCTTACTAGTCCCCGGTGAGCAGTTCTTC

V: TRBV25-1
J: TRBJ2-7
size: many
D: .
CDR3: CASRDNWDRQYF
DNA: TGTGCCAGCAGGGACAACTGGGATCGGCAGTACTTC

V: TRBV6-1
J: TRBJ2-1
size: many
D: TRBD1
CDR3: CASSEFEDRASFDEQFF
DNA: TGTGCCAGCAGTGAGTTTGAGGACAGGGCGTCCTTCGATGAGCAGTTCTTC

V: TRBV15
J: TRBJ2-7
size: many
D: TRBD1
CDR3: CATSAGTGTYEQYF
DNA: TGTGCCACCAGCGCCGGGACAGGGACCTACGAGCAGTACTTC

V: TRBV25-1
J: TRBJ2-3
size: many
D: TRBD2
CDR3: CASSESPGRAGTDTQYF
DNA: TGTGCCAGCAGTGAATCACCCGGGAGGGCCGGGACAGATACGCAGTATTTT

V: TRBV10-3
J: TRBJ2-7
size: many
D: TRBD2
CDR3: CAIRDGTSGYEQYF
DNA: TGTGCCATCAGAGACGGGACTAGCGGCTACGAGCAGTACTTC

V: TRBV20-1
J: TRBJ2-2
size: many
D: TRBD2
CDR3: CSARAPLRGGPGAGELFF
DNA: TGCAGTGCTAGAGCCCCTTTGCGGGGAGGGCCGGGGGCCGGGGAGCTGTTTTTT

V: TRBV25-1
J: TRBJ2-7
size: many
D: TRBD1
CDR3: CASRRTGDSGEQYF
DNA: TGTGCCAGCAGACGGACAGGGGACTCGGGGGAGCAGTACTTC

V: TRBV4-2
J: TRBJ1-5
size: many
D: TRBD1
CDR3: CASSQDSGQVDQPQHF
DNA: TGTGCCAGCAGCCAAGATTCCGGACAGGTGGATCAGCCCCAGCATTTT